The 19 T cell receptor beta chains below come from one sample, sequenced in a study of CD8 T cells in ankylosing spondylitis. TCRdb recomputed calls from the 5' RACE reads with MiXCR, one row per CDR3 protein. Here the sample spans hundreds of thousands of distinct CDR3 sequences, more than 20% being singletons. Sequenced sample: blood, either unsorted or a sorted T cell fraction (not recorded which). All receptors derive from a male donor with ankylosing spondylitis or in good health (not recorded which).

This clonotype occurred a few times. V usage is TRBV5-1 and J usage is TRBJ2-1, with D possibly TRBD2 on 5 matching bases. CDR1 SGHRS and CDR2 YFSETQ come from the germline V gene. The V gene lost 4 bases and the J gene lost 0 bases, with 11 bases spanning the gap. The CDR3 loop spans 15 amino acids. The DNA of the CDR3 is TGCGCCAGCAGCGAGACTACTTACTCCTACAATGAGCAGTTCTTC. Translating gives CASSETTYSYNEQFF.

DNA of the CDR3: TGTGCCAGCAGCCCACGGGGGGGGGCCGCGAATGAGCAGTTCTTC. Translation gives CASSPRGGAANEQFF. V gene TRBV7-9 combines with J gene TRBJ2-1; 8 bases match TRBD2. Germline loops: CDR1 SEHNR, CDR2 FQNEAQ (reference sequence). The CDR3 length is 15 residues. J gave up 7 bases and V 5 bases, and 10 bases lay outside the gene matches. Based on the CDR3 plus reference TRBV7-9 and TRBJ2-1, the full variable domain is DTGVSQNPRHKITKRGQNVTFRCDPISEHNRLYWYRQTLGQGPEFLTYFQNEAQLEKSRLLSDRFSAERPKGSFSTLEIQRTEQGDSAMYLCASSPRGGAANEQFFGPGTRLTVL.

The genes are TRBV11-1 and TRBJ2-1; D not certain. The V end lost 5 bases, the J end lost 1 base, and 12 bases lay between the germline ends. This CDR3 region has 15 residues. Germline V lookup: CDR1 SGHAT, CDR2 FQDESV (reference sequence). The CDR3 DNA reads TGTGCCAGCAGCCCCTTAAAGTTATCCTACAATGAGCAGTTCTTC. Protein product: CASSPLKLSYNEQFF.

This clonotype was seen a few times. V is TRBV15 and J is TRBJ2-3; 9 bases are shared with TRBD1. CDR3 length: 18 amino acids. The germline CDR1 and CDR2 sequences are LNHNV and YYDKDF (reference sequence). V gave up 0 bases and J gave up 0 bases; unmatched junction bases: 7. The CDR3 nucleotides read TGTGCCACCAGCAGAGATGTGGGCGGGACAGGGAGCACAGATACGCAGTATTTT. It codes for CATSRDVGGTGSTDTQYF.

This clonotype appeared many times. V usage is TRBV12-3 or TRBV12-4 and J usage is TRBJ2-7; D is uncertain. Trimming stripped 4 bases from V and 4 bases from J, with 5 bases between. This CDR3 contains 11 residues. The CDR3 reads CASSSGYEQYF. CDR3 coding DNA: TGTGCCAGCAGTTCGGGTTACGAGCAGTACTTC.

This clonotype showed up just a few times. The V and J genes are TRBV3-1 and TRBJ2-7; 10 positions match TRBD1. V was pared by 5 bases and J by 5 bases, with 9 bases of the junction left unmatched. CDR3 length: 15 residues. Germline CDR1 reads LGHDT; CDR2 reads YNNKEL (reference sequence). Written as DNA, the CDR3 is TGTGCCAGCAGCGCCCCGGGACAGGGGACCCACGAGCAGTACTTC. It is translated as CASSAPGQGTHEQYF.

The chain recombines TRBV15 with TRBJ2-1; TRBD2 is a possible D gene (6 bases). The V gene's germline CDR1 is LNHNV and CDR2 YYDKDF (reference sequence). V was cut by 0 bases and J by 9 bases, with 12 bases left in between. CDR3 length equals 14 residues. The DNA for the CDR3 is TGTGCCACCAGCAGAGATAAGGGAGGCGGTGAGCAGTTCTTC. Its protein product is CATSRDKGGGEQFF.

This clonotype was picked up a small number of times. The chain uses TRBV9 and TRBJ2-2; 7 bases are shared with TRBD1. V gave up 1 base and J gave up 4 bases; unmatched junction bases: 4. From germline, CDR1 is SGDLS and CDR2 YYNGEE. CDR3 length equals 15 residues. The CDR3 DNA reads TGTGCCAGCAGCGTAAGGGGGCTGGGCACCGGGGAGCTGTTTTTT. Residues: CASSVRGLGTGELFF. Drawing the rest from reference TRBV9 and TRBJ2-2, the complete variable domain is DSGVTQTPKHLITATGQRVTLRCSPRSGDLSVYWYQQSLDQGLQFLIQYYNGEERAKGNILERFSAQQFPDLHSELNLSSLELGDSALYFCASSVRGLGTGELFFGEGSRLTVL.

V gene TRBV29-1 combines with J gene TRBJ1-1; a weak D match, TRBD1 (6 bases). The CDR3 runs to 13 residues. Between the trimmed V and J ends, which lost 0 bases and 3 bases, there was a span of 8 bases. Germline CDR1 is SQVTM and CDR2 is ANQGSEA. CDR3 in amino acids: CSVEEQGDTEAFF. CDR3 nucleotides: TGCAGCGTTGAAGAACAGGGCGACACTGAAGCTTTCTTT.

This clonotype was observed at least ten times. V and J are TRBV27 and TRBJ2-1, with TRBD2 matching over 12 bases. This CDR3 has 15 residues. Germline V gene lookup returns CDR1 MNHEY and CDR2 SMNVEV (reference sequence). V lost 6 bases, J lost 6 bases, and 6 bases stayed unmatched. The CDR3 coding sequence is TGTGCCAGCAGCTTAGGGACTAGCGGGCGCAATGAGCAGTTCTTC. It yields the protein CASSLGTSGRNEQFF.

This clonotype has only a few counts. The chain combines TRBV7-2 with TRBJ2-7; TRBD2 matches 10 bases. Trimming removed 3 bases from V and 3 bases from J; junction bases left unmatched: 8. In germline, CDR1 is SGHTA, CDR2 FQGNSA. The CDR3 runs 16 residues. DNA for the CDR3: TGTGCCAGCAGCTTGGGACTAGCGATCGGTGGCTACGAGCAGTACTTC. It yields the protein CASSLGLAIGGYEQYF.

This clonotype was observed a handful of times. This chain connects TRBV5-1 to TRBJ1-5; TRBD1 matches at 8 bases. Germline V gene data show CDR1 as SGHRS and CDR2 as YFSETQ. The V and J ends lost 4 bases and 7 bases, in that order; junction bases with no gene match: 10. CDR3 length: 15 amino acids. The CDR3 spells CASSRGQELAQPQHF. The CDR3 DNA follows: TGCGCCAGCAGCAGGGGACAGGAACTAGCGCAGCCCCAGCATTTT.

A few counts support this clonotype. J is TRBJ2-2 and V is TRBV6-5, with D unresolved. CDR3 length equals 12 residues. CDR1 is MNHEY, CDR2 SVGAGI, per germline. V was cut by 11 bases and J by 6 bases, with 13 bases left in between. Here the CDR3 reads CASLGPAGELFF. CDR3 nucleotides: TGTGCCTCCCTTGGTCCCGCCGGGGAGCTGTTTTTT.

This chain connects TRBV9 to TRBJ2-4, with unresolved D. The V gene lost 0 bases and the J gene lost 0 bases, with 19 bases spanning the gap. The CDR3 loop spans 19 amino acids. Germline values: CDR1 SGDLS, CDR2 YYNGEE. The CDR3: CASSVGPAAPDLAKNIQYF. The CDR3 DNA follows: TGTGCCAGCAGCGTAGGGCCCGCGGCCCCCGATCTAGCCAAAAACATTCAGTACTTC.

The V and J genes are TRBV27 and TRBJ1-2; D is perhaps TRBD1 (5 bases). CDR1 is MNHEY, CDR2 SMNVEV, per germline (reference sequence). Deletions cut 3 bases from V and 8 bases from J, with 13 bases between. The CDR3 runs to 13 residues. The CDR3 loop is CASSLGGVGGYTF. CDR3 DNA: TGTGCCAGCAGTTTGGGAGGGGTTGGGGGCTACACCTTC.

This chain links TRBV4-1 with TRBJ2-5; 8 bases are a match to TRBD2. This CDR3 spans 15 amino acids. Germline CDR1 reads MGHRA; CDR2 reads YSYEKL. With 8 bases clipped from V and 5 bases from J, the junction kept 13 bases outside the gene matches. This CDR3 reads CASSSASGGPETQYF. The CDR3 DNA reads TGCGCCAGCTCCTCAGCGTCGGGGGGGCCGGAGACCCAGTACTTC.

The genes are TRBV3-1 and TRBJ2-7; 10 nucleotides match TRBD2. Trimming at V came to 4 bases and at J to 4 bases, leaving 10 bases not matched to a gene. Germline CDR1 LGHDT, CDR2 YNNKEL (reference sequence). This CDR3 spans 16 amino acids. The CDR3 spells CASSPLPGLARYEQYF. DNA of the CDR3: TGTGCCAGCAGCCCACTCCCGGGACTAGCGAGGTACGAGCAGTACTTC.

Ten or more counts support this clonotype. The rearrangement uses TRBV29-1 and TRBJ2-2; no firm D call. V dropped 1 base and J dropped 1 base, with 4 bases sitting between them. Germline CDR1 is SQVTM and CDR2 is ANQGSEA. The CDR3 runs to 13 residues. The CDR3: CSVEGGNTGELFF. The CDR3 DNA sequence: TGCAGCGTTGAAGGCGGGAACACCGGGGAGCTGTTTTTT.

V and J are TRBV7-8 and TRBJ2-7; D uncertain. Germline V CDR1 and CDR2: SGHVS, FQNEAQ. Trimming took 3 bases from V and 3 from J, leaving 12 bases between them. The CDR3 consists of 14 residues. CDR3 coding DNA: TGTGCCAGCAGCTTGGGCCCACCTGACTACGAGCAGTACTTC. This encodes CASSLGPPDYEQYF.